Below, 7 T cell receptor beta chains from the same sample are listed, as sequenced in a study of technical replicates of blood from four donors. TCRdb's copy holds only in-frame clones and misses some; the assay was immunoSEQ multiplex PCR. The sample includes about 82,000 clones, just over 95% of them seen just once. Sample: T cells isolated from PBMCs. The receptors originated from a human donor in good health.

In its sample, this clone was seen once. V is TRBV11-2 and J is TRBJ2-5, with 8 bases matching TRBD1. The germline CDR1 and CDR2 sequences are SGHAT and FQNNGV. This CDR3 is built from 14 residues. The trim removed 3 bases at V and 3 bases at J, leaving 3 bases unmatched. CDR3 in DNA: TGTGCCAGCAGCTTCGGACAGGGAGAAGAGACCCAGTACTTC. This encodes CASSFGQGEETQYF.

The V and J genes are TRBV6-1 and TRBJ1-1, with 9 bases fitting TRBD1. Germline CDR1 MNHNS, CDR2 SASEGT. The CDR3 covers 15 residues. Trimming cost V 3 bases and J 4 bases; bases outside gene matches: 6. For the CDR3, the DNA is TGTGCCAGCAGTGATGGGGACAGGGAGGCCACTGAAGCTTTCTTT. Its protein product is CASSDGDREATEAFF.

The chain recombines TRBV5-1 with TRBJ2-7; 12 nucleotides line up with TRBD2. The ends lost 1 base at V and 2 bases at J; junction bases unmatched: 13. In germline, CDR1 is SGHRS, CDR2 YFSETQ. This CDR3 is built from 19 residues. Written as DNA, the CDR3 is TGCGCCAGCAGCTTGCTTTTCCGGACTAGCGGGGCGGCCCCCTACGAGCAGTACTTC. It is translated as CASSLLFRTSGAAPYEQYF.

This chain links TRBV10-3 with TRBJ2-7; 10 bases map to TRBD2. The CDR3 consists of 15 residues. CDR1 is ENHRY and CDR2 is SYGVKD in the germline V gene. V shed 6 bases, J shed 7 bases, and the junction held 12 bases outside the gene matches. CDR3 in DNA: TGTGCCATCAGGGGAGCGAGCGGGAGGGCCGAGGAGCAGTACTTC. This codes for CAIRGASGRAEEQYF.

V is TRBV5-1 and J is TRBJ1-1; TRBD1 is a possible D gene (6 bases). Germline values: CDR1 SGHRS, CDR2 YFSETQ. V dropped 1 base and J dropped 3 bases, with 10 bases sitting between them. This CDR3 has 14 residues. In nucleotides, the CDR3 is TGCGCCAGCAGCTTGACAGGGCGGGACACTGAAGCTTTCTTT. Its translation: CASSLTGRDTEAFF.

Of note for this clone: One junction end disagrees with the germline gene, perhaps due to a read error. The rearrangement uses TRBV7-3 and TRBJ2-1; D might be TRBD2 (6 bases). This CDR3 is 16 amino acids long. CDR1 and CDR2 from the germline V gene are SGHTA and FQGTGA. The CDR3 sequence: CASSLTSSGYYNEQFF. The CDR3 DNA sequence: TGTGCCAGTAGCTTAACGAGTAGCGGCTATTACAATGAGCAGTTCTTC.

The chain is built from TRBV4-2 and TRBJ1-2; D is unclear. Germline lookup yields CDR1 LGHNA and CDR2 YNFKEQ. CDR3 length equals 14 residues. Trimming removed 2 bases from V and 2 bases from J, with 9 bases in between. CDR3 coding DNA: TGTGCCAGCAGCCAACCGGGATACAACTATGGCTACACCTTC. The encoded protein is CASSQPGYNYGYTF.